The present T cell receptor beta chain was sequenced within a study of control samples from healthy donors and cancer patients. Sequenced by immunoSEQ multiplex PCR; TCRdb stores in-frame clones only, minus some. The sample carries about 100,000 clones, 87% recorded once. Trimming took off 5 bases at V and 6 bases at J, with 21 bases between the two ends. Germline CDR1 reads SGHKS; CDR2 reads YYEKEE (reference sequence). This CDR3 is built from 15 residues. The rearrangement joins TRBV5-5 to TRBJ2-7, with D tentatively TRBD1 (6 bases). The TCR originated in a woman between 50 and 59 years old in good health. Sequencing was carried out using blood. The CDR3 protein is CASRNWQGTGCEQYF. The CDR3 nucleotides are TGTGCCAGCAGAAACTGGCAGGGGACGGGATGCGAGCAGTACTTC.